This TCR beta chain was captured in a study of T cell responses to AZD1222 COVID-19 vaccine. Clones were sequenced by immunoSEQ multiplex PCR, and TCRdb holds only the in-frame ones, with some missing. The table has about 130,000 clones, around 90% seen once. Trimming shortened V by 6 bases and J by 6 bases, and 14 bases separated the two germline ends. The V gene's germline CDR1 is SQVTM and CDR2 ANQGSEA. The CDR3 is made up of 13 amino acids. The V call is TRBV29-1, the J call TRBJ2-2; possibly TRBD1 or TRBD2 for D (6 bases each). The TCR originated in an adult in good health. This specimen was peripheral blood, taken on day 0 of AZD1222 vaccination. The CDR3 DNA follows: TGCAGCGTCGCTAAAGGGGGGTCCGGGGAGCTGTTTTTT. This translates into CSVAKGGSGELFF.